A single sample gave rise to the 2 T cell receptor beta chains below, sequenced in a study of blood T cell repertoires in COVID-19. Using immunoSEQ multiplex PCR, the repertoire was profiled, and TCRdb retains in-frame clones only, with some absent. This table holds over 60,000 clones, less than 95% found once. Source material: peripheral blood. The receptors were sampled from a man aged 45 to 65 with COVID-19, enrolled during active disease.

The chain joins TRBV27 to TRBJ2-7, with 7 bases fitting TRBD1. Germline lookup yields CDR1 MNHEY and CDR2 SMNVEV (reference sequence). The ends lost 5 bases at V and 2 bases at J; junction bases unmatched: 3. The CDR3 consists of 13 residues. CDR3 amino acids: CASSPGQAYEQYF. CDR3 nucleotides: TGTGCCAGCAGTCCCGGACAGGCCTACGAGCAGTACTTC.

CDR3 protein: CASSSAGGPGLAGVDEQYF. CDR3 DNA: TGTGCCAGCAGCTCAGCAGGGGGGCCGGGACTAGCGGGAGTTGACGAGCAGTACTTC. The V gene is TRBV6-6, the J gene TRBJ2-7, with 14 positions matching TRBD2. This CDR3 contains 19 residues. CDR1 is MNHNY, CDR2 SVGAGI, per germline (reference sequence). Trimming removed 6 bases from V and 5 bases from J; junction bases left unmatched: 18.